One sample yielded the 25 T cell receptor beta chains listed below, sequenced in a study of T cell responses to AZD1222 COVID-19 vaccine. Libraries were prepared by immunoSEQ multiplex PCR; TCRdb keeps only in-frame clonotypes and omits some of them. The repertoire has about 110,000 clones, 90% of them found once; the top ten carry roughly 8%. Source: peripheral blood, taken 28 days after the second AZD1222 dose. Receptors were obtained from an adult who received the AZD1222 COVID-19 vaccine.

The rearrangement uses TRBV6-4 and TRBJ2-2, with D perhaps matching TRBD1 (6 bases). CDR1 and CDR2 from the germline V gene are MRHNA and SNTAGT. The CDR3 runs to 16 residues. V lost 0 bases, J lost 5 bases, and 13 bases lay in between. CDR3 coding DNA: TGTGCCAGCAGTGACTCGAACAGGGCCACAACCGGGGAGCTGTTTTTT. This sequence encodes CASSDSNRATTGELFF.

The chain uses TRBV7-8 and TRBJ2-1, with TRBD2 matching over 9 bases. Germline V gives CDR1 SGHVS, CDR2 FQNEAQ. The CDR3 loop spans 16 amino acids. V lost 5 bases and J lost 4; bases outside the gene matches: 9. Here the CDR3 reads CASSPLAGDLYNEQFF. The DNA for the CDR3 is TGTGCCAGCAGCCCCTTAGCGGGGGACCTTTACAATGAGCAGTTCTTC. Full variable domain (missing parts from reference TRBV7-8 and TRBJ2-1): GAGVSQSPRYKVAKRGQDVALRCDPISGHVSLFWYQQALGQGPEFLTYFQNEAQLDKSGLPSDRFFAERPEGSVSTLKIQRTQQEDSAVYLCASSPLAGDLYNEQFFGPGTRLTVL.

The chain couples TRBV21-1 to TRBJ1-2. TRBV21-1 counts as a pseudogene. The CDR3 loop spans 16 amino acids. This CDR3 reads CASSTTRGLNNYGYTF. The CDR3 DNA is TGTGCCAGCAGTACAACCCGGGGGTTGAATAACTATGGCTACACCTTC.

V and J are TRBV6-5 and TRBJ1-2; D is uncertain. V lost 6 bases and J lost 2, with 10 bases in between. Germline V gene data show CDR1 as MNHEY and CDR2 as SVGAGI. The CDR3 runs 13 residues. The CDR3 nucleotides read TGTGCCAGCAGCCTATCAGGCAACTATGGCTACACCTTC. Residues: CASSLSGNYGYTF.

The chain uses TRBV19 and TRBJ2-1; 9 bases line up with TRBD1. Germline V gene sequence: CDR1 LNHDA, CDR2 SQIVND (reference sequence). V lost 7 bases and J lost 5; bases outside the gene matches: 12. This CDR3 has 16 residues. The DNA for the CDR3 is TGTGCCAGTATCCCCCCCGGACAGGGGAGGAACAATGAGCAGTTCTTC. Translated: CASIPPGQGRNNEQFF.

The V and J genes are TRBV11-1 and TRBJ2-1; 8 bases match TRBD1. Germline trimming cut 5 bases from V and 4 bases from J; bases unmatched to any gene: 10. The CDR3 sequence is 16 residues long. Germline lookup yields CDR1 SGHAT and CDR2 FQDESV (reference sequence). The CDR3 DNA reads TGTGCCAGCAGCCTTAGGGGACAGGTGACATACAATGAGCAGTTCTTC. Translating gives CASSLRGQVTYNEQFF.

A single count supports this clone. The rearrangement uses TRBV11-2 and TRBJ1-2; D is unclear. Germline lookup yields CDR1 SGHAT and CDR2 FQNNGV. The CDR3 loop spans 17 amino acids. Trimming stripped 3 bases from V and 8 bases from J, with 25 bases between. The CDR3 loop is CASSLGGVRVLQYGYTF. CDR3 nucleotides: TGTGCCAGCAGCTTGGGAGGCGTGCGTGTCCTCCAATACGGCTACACCTTC.

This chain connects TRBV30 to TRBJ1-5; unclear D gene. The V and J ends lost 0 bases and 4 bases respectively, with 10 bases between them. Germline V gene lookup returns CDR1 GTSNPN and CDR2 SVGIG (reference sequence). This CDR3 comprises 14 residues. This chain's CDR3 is CAWSVLSGNQPQHF. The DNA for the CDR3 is TGTGCCTGGAGTGTACTCAGCGGGAATCAGCCCCAGCATTTT.

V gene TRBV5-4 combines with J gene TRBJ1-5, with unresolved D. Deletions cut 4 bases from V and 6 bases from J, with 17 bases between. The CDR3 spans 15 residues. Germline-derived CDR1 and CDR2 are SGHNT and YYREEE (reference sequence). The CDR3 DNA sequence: TGTGCCAGCAGCCCGGACCCATCCGGCGGTCAGCCCCAGCATTTT. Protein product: CASSPDPSGGQPQHF.

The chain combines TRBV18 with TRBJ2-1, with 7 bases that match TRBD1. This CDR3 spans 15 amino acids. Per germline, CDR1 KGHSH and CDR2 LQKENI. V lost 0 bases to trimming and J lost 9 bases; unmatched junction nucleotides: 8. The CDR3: CASSPPIGQVGEQFF. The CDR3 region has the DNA TGTGCCAGCTCACCACCGATAGGACAGGTGGGTGAGCAGTTCTTC.

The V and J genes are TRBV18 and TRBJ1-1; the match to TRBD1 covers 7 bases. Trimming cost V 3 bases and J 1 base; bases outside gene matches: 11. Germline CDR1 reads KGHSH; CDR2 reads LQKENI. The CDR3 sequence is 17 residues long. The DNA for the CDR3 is TGTGCCAGCTCACCTATCAGGGGGGAAGGCCCGAACACTGAAGCTTTCTTT. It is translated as CASSPIRGEGPNTEAFF.

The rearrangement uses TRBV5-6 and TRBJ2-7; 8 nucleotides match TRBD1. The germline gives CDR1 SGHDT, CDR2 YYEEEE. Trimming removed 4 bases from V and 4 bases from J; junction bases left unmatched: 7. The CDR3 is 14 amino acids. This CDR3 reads CASSKGQGQYEQYF. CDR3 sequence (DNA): TGTGCCAGCAGCAAAGGACAGGGCCAATACGAGCAGTACTTC.

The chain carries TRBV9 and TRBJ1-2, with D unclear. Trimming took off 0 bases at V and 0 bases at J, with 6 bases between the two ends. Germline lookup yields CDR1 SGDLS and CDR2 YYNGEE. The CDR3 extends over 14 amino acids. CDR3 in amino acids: CASSVEDSNYGYTF. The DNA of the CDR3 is TGTGCCAGCAGCGTAGAGGACTCTAACTATGGCTACACCTTC.

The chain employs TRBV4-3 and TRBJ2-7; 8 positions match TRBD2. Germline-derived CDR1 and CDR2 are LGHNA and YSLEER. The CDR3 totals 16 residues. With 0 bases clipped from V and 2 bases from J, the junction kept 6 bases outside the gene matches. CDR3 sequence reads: CASSQDPGGGPYEQYF. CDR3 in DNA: TGCGCCAGCAGCCAAGATCCGGGAGGGGGACCCTACGAGCAGTACTTC.

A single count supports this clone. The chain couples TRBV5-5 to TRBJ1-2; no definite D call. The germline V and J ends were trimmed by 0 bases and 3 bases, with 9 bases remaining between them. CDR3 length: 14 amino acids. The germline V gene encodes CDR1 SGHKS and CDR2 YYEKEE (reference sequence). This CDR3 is CASSLEFGYYGYTF. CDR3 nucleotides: TGTGCCAGCAGCTTGGAGTTCGGGTACTATGGCTACACCTTC.

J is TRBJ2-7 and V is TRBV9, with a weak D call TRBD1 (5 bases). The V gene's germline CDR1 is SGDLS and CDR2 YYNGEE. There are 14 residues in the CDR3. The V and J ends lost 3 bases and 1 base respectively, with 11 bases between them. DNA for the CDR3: TGTGCCAGCAGCGAAAGACAGTGGTCCTACGAGCAGTACTTC. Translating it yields CASSERQWSYEQYF.

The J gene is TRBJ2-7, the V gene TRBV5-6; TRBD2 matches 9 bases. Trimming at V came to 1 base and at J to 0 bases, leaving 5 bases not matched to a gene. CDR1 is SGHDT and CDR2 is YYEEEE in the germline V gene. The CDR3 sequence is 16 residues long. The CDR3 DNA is TGTGCCAGCAGCTTGACTAGCGGGTTACCCTCCTACGAGCAGTACTTC. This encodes CASSLTSGLPSYEQYF.

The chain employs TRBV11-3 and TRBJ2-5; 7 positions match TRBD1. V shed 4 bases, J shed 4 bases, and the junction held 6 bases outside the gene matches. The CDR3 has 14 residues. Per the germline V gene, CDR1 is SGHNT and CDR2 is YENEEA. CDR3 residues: CASSSGGDRETQYF. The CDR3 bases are TGTGCCAGCAGCTCCGGTGGGGACAGAGAGACCCAGTACTTC.

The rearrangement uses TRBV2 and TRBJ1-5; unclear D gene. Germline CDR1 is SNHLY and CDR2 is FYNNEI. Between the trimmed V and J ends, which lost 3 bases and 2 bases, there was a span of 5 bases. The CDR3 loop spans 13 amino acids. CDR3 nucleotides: TGTGCCAGCAGTGAGGAGGGCAATCAGCCCCAGCATTTT. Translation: CASSEEGNQPQHF.

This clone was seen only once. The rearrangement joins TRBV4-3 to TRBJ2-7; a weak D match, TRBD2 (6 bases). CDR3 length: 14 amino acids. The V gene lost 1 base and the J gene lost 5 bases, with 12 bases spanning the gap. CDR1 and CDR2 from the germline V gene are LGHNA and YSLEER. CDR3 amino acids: CASSQVAGPNEQYF. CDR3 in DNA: TGCGCCAGCAGCCAAGTCGCGGGGCCAAACGAGCAGTACTTC.

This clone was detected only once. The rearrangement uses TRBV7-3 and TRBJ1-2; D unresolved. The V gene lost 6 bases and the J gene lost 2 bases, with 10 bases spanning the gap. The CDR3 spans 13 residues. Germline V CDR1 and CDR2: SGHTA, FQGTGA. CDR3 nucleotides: TGTGCCAGCAGTTATGACGGAAACTATGGCTACACCTTC. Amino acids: CASSYDGNYGYTF.

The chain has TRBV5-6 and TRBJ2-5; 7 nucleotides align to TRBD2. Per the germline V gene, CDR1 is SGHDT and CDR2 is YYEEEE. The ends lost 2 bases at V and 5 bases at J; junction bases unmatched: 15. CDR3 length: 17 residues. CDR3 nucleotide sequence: TGTGCCAGCAGCTTTTTCGGTCGGACTAGTTATCGGGAGACCCAGTACTTC. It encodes CASSFFGRTSYRETQYF.

The CDR3: CASSLGPGQPAVMPNKGGYTF. Written as DNA, the CDR3 is TGTGCCAGCAGCTTAGGCCCGGGACAGCCGGCCGTAATGCCCAATAAAGGAGGCTACACCTTC. The chain couples TRBV13 to TRBJ1-2; 7 bases align to TRBD1. This CDR3 is built from 21 residues. V was pared by 0 bases and J by 8 bases, with 27 bases of the junction left unmatched. CDR1 and CDR2 (germline): PRHDT, FYEKMQ (reference sequence). Supplemented by reference TRBV13 and TRBJ1-2, the full variable domain reads AAGVIQSPRHLIKEKRETATLKCYPIPRHDTVYWYQQGPGQDPQFLISFYEKMQSDKGSIPDRFSAQQFSDYHSELNMSSLELGDSALYFCASSLGPGQPAVMPNKGGYTFGSGTRLTVV.

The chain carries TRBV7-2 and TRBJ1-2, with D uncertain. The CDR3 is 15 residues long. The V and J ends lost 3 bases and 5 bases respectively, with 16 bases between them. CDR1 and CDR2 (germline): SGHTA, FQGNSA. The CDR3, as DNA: TGTGCCAGCAGCTTGTCAGACACCACGGGATATGGCTACACCTTC. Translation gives CASSLSDTTGYGYTF.

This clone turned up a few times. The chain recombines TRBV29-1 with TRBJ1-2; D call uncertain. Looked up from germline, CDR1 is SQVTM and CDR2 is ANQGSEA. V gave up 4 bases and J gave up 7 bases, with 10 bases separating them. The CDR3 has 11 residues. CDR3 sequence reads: CSVAVSIGYTF. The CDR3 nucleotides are TGCAGCGTTGCTGTTAGTATTGGCTACACCTTC.